This passage covers 9 T cell receptor beta chains from one sample sequenced in a study of T cell repertoires and HLA-DP antigens. The antigens for these receptors are not known. Only in-frame clones appear in the TCRdb table, and some are missing; sequencing was by immunoSEQ multiplex PCR. Among 65,000 to 90,000 clones, roughly 75% were seen once, and the ten largest hold roughly 1.4%. Source material: CD4+ T cells from PBMCs. The source of these receptors is a man aged 55-75 years in good health and CMV-seronegative.

This chain joins TRBV15 and TRBJ2-5; D is perhaps TRBD2 (5 bases). The CDR3 totals 13 residues. The germline V gene has CDR1 LNHNV and CDR2 YYDKDF (reference sequence). Deletions cut 4 bases from V and 5 bases from J, with 11 bases between. CDR3 sequence (DNA): TGTGCCACCAGCATGAGGGTCAGGGAGACCCAGTACTTC. It is translated as CATSMRVRETQYF.

This chain links TRBV7-9 with TRBJ2-2, with TRBD1 matching 10 bases. Looked up from germline, CDR1 is SEHNR and CDR2 is FQNEAQ (reference sequence). This CDR3 has 16 residues. Trimming removed 5 bases from V and 4 bases from J; junction bases left unmatched: 7. CDR3 amino acids: CASSPPGTGATGELFF. Here the CDR3 DNA reads TGTGCCAGCAGCCCCCCGGGGACAGGGGCCACCGGGGAGCTGTTTTTT. Full variable domain (outside the CDR3, taken from reference TRBV7-9 and TRBJ2-2): DTGVSQNPRHKITKRGQNVTFRCDPISEHNRLYWYRQTLGQGPEFLTYFQNEAQLEKSRLLSDRFSAERPKGSFSTLEIQRTEQGDSAMYLCASSPPGTGATGELFFGEGSRLTVL.

The V call is TRBV5-1, the J call TRBJ2-1; 11 bases align to TRBD2. The ends lost 6 bases at V and 6 bases at J; junction bases unmatched: 11. CDR3 length: 16 residues. Germline values: CDR1 SGHRS, CDR2 YFSETQ. The DNA of the CDR3 is TGCGCCAGCACCGAAATACTAGCGGGAGAACCCAATGAGCAGTTCTTC. This codes for CASTEILAGEPNEQFF.

V gene TRBV2 combines with J gene TRBJ2-5; D remains ambiguous. The V gene lost 7 bases and the J gene lost 1 base, with 10 bases spanning the gap. The CDR3 spans 13 residues. Germline V gene data show CDR1 as SNHLY and CDR2 as FYNNEI. The DNA of the CDR3 is TGTGCCAGCATGCAGAACAGCCAAGAGACCCAGTACTTC. This sequence encodes CASMQNSQETQYF.

The chain couples TRBV5-4 to TRBJ2-1, with 8 nucleotides matching TRBD2. The CDR3 is 17 residues long. CDR1 is SGHNT, CDR2 YYREEE, per germline (reference sequence). Unmatched junction bases numbered 9, after V lost 0 bases and J lost 4 bases. CDR3 in DNA: TGTGCCAGCAGCTTGGACGCGGGGGGTCCGGTATACAATGAGCAGTTCTTC. The encoded protein is CASSLDAGGPVYNEQFF.

The chain couples TRBV2 to TRBJ2-7; TRBD1 aligns across 8 bases. J lost 3 bases, V lost 6 bases, and 10 bases had no gene match. The CDR3 runs to 15 residues. Germline V gene sequence: CDR1 SNHLY, CDR2 FYNNEI. The CDR3 spells CASRAGTGTFYEQYF. The CDR3 DNA reads TGTGCCAGCAGGGCGGGGACAGGTACTTTCTACGAGCAGTACTTC.

This chain joins TRBV7-8 and TRBJ2-7; D ambiguous. Trimming removed 5 bases from V and 2 bases from J, with 7 bases in between. There are 12 residues in the CDR3. CDR1 and CDR2 from the germline V gene are SGHVS and FQNEAQ. The CDR3 region is CASSERTYEQYV. Here the CDR3 DNA reads TGTGCCAGCAGCGAGAGGACCTACGAGCAGTACGTC.

The CDR3 DNA reads TGTGCTAGTGGTTTGCGGTTAGGGATTTCCTACGAGCAGTACTTC. It is translated as CASGLRLGISYEQYF. The gene calls are TRBV12-5 and TRBJ2-7, with D hard to call. CDR1 is LGHNT and CDR2 is FRNRAP in the germline V gene. Between the trimmed V and J ends, which lost 2 bases and 1 base, there was a span of 12 bases. The CDR3 runs to 15 residues. The whole variable domain, remainder taken from reference TRBV12-5 and TRBJ2-7, is DARVTQTPRHKVTEMGQEVTMRCQPILGHNTVFWYRQTMMQGLELLAYFRNRAPLDDSGMPKDRFSAEMPDATLATLKIQPSEPRDSAVYFCASGLRLGISYEQYFGPGTRLTVT.

The chain couples TRBV2 to TRBJ2-2, with 9 bases lining up with TRBD1. The CDR3 is 15 amino acids. J gave up 5 bases and V 7 bases, and 8 bases lay outside the gene matches. Germline V gene lookup returns CDR1 SNHLY and CDR2 FYNNEI. The CDR3 spells CASNSGTGPTGELFF. CDR3 bases: TGTGCCAGCAACTCCGGGACAGGGCCAACCGGGGAGCTGTTTTTT.